The TCR beta chain described here comes from a study of T cell repertoires in cytomegalovirus infection. V dropped 6 bases and J dropped 0 bases, with 20 bases sitting between them. This CDR3 comprises 17 residues. This clonotype was detected a few times. In TCRdb, the reads were re-called with MiXCR into one record per CDR3 protein. Of more than 650,000 distinct CDR3 sequences listed, under 40% were seen once; the top ten hold more than 2.5%. The material sequenced was PBMCs. The receptor was isolated from a human donor in good health (CMV status not recorded). Some clones in this sample may be carry-over from other donors' samples. J is TRBJ1-2 and V is TRBV12-3 or TRBV12-4; D is ambiguous. This CDR3 is CASSPLSGRRTNYGYTF. The DNA for the CDR3 is TGTGCCAGCAGCCCCCTGAGTGGGCGGCGTACTAACTATGGCTACACCTTC.